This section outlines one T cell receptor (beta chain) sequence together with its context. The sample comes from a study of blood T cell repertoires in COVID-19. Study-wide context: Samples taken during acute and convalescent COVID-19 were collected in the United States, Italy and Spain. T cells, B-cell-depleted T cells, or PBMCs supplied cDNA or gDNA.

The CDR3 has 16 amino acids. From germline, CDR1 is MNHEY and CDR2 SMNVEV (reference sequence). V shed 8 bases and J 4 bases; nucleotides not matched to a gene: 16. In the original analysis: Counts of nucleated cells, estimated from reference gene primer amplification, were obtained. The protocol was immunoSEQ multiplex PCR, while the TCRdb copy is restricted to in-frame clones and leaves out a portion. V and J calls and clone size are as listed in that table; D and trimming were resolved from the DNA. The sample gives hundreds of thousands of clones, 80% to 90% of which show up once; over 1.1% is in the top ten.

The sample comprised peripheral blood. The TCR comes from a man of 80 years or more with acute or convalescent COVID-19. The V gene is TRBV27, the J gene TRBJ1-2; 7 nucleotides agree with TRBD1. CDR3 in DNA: TGTGCCAGCGGGGGCCGGGTAGGGGGCTTTGGCTATGGCTACACCTTC. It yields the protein CASGGRVGGFGYGYTF.